The rows below give T cell receptor beta chains drawn from one sample of a study of T cell responses to AZD1222 COVID-19 vaccine. Sequencing used immunoSEQ multiplex PCR; TCRdb keeps in-frame clones, though not all of them. The data hold around 150,000 clones, with 88% observed a single time. The sample was peripheral blood, taken on day 0 of MenACWY control vaccination. Receptors were obtained from an adult in good health. Both conserved end residues are part of each CDR3. The order of the fields is V gene, clone size, J gene, D gene, CDR3 DNA, CDR3 protein. A D gene is named only where the DNA matches it firmly. Only some rows state a clone size, as once, few, many or a class for expanded clones.

v_gene: TRBV5-4; abundance: NA; j_gene: TRBJ1-1; d_gene: NA; CDR3nt: TGTGCCAGCAGCTGGACAGTAGAAATGAACACTGAAGCTTTCTTT; CDR3aa: CASSWTVEMNTEAFF
v_gene: TRBV30; abundance: NA; j_gene: TRBJ1-2; d_gene: NA; CDR3nt: TGTGCCTGGACGGCAGGAGGCGGCTATGGCTACACCTTC; CDR3aa: CAWTAGGGYGYTF
v_gene: TRBV5-6; abundance: once; j_gene: TRBJ1-6; d_gene: TRBD1; CDR3nt: TGTGCCAGCAGCTCCGGGACAGGGGCCTATAATTCACCCCTCCACTTT; CDR3aa: CASSSGTGAYNSPLHF
v_gene: TRBV7-3; abundance: once; j_gene: TRBJ1-1; d_gene: TRBD1; CDR3nt: TGTGCCAGCAGCTCGGGGACAGGGGGCGACACTGAAGCTTTCTTT; CDR3aa: CASSSGTGGDTEAFF
v_gene: TRBV30; abundance: NA; j_gene: TRBJ1-1; d_gene: NA; CDR3nt: TGTGCCTGGAGTGTGACACCCACTGAAGCTTTCTTT; CDR3aa: CAWSVTPTEAFF
v_gene: TRBV18; abundance: NA; j_gene: TRBJ1-3; d_gene: NA; CDR3nt: TGTGCCAGCTCCGTACCCAGTACGCTGGGCTCTGGAAACACCATATATTTT; CDR3aa: CASSVPSTLGSGNTIYF
v_gene: TRBV5-4; abundance: once; j_gene: TRBJ1-1; d_gene: NA; CDR3nt: TGTGCCAGCAGCTTGGGACCTGAAGCTTTCTTT; CDR3aa: CASSLGPEAFF
v_gene: TRBV11-2; abundance: NA; j_gene: TRBJ2-3; d_gene: NA; CDR3nt: TGTGCCAGCAGCTTAGACAGGGCAGATACGCAGTATTTT; CDR3aa: CASSLDRADTQYF
v_gene: TRBV20-1; abundance: NA; j_gene: TRBJ1-2; d_gene: NA; CDR3nt: TGCAGTGCTAGTCAGGGCCCCTATGGCTACACCTTC; CDR3aa: CSASQGPYGYTF
v_gene: TRBV7-9; abundance: NA; j_gene: TRBJ2-7; d_gene: TRBD1; CDR3nt: TGTGCCAGCAGCATTGACAGGGGCCTGACCTACGAGCAGTACTTC; CDR3aa: CASSIDRGLTYEQYF
v_gene: TRBV5-8; abundance: NA; j_gene: TRBJ2-1; d_gene: TRBD1; CDR3nt: TGTGCCAGCAGCCTGCCAGGGGGCTACTACAATGAGCAGTTCTTC; CDR3aa: CASSLPGGYYNEQFF
v_gene: TRBV25-1; abundance: NA; j_gene: TRBJ2-5; d_gene: NA; CDR3nt: TGTGCCAGCAGCTCATGGGGCGAAAGGAAAGAGACCCAGTACTTC; CDR3aa: CASSSWGERKETQYF
v_gene: TRBV2; abundance: NA; j_gene: TRBJ2-5; d_gene: TRBD1; CDR3nt: TGTGCCAGCAGGGACAGGGTGGCTATGGCCCAGTACTTC; CDR3aa: CASRDRVAMAQYF
v_gene: TRBV10-3; abundance: NA; j_gene: TRBJ1-2; d_gene: NA; CDR3nt: TGTGCCATCAGTGACCCTCGGGAGGGCTATGGCTACACCTTC; CDR3aa: CAISDPREGYGYTF
v_gene: TRBV6-2/TRBV6-3; abundance: NA; j_gene: TRBJ2-2; d_gene: NA; CDR3nt: TGTGCCAGCAGTCCCAGAGGGATGAACACCGGGGAGCTGTTTTTT; CDR3aa: CASSPRGMNTGELFF
v_gene: TRBV7-9; abundance: NA; j_gene: TRBJ2-5; d_gene: NA; CDR3nt: TGTGCCAGCAGCTCATGGACGAGGGAGACCCAGTACTTC; CDR3aa: CASSSWTRETQYF
v_gene: TRBV3-1/TRBV3-2; abundance: NA; j_gene: TRBJ2-5; d_gene: NA; CDR3nt: TGTGCCAGCAGCCAAGCAGGGACGGAGACCCAGTACTTC; CDR3aa: CASSQAGTETQYF
v_gene: TRBV5-4; abundance: NA; j_gene: TRBJ2-7; d_gene: TRBD1; CDR3nt: TGTGCCAGCAGCAAGGACAGGGGGTTATCCTACGAGCAGTACTTC; CDR3aa: CASSKDRGLSYEQYF
v_gene: TRBV20-1; abundance: NA; j_gene: TRBJ1-2; d_gene: NA; CDR3nt: TGCAGTGCTAGTCATGAGGTCTATGGCTACACCTTC; CDR3aa: CSASHEVYGYTF
v_gene: TRBV11-3; abundance: NA; j_gene: TRBJ2-2; d_gene: TRBD1; CDR3nt: TGTGCCAGCAGTTCAGGGGGCACCGGGGAGCTGTTTTTT; CDR3aa: CASSSGGTGELFF
v_gene: TRBV5-1; abundance: once; j_gene: TRBJ1-2; d_gene: TRBD1; CDR3nt: TGCGCCAGCAGCGGACAGGGCGTTAACTATGGCTACACCTTC; CDR3aa: CASSGQGVNYGYTF
v_gene: TRBV5-1; abundance: NA; j_gene: TRBJ1-1; d_gene: NA; CDR3nt: TGCGCCAGCAGCTTGGCAGGGTTTGGGACTGAAGCTTTCTTT; CDR3aa: CASSLAGFGTEAFF
v_gene: TRBV24-1; abundance: NA; j_gene: TRBJ2-3; d_gene: TRBD2; CDR3nt: TGTGCCACCAGTGCCTCACCTAGCGGGTTTACAGATACGCAGTATTTT; CDR3aa: CATSASPSGFTDTQYF
v_gene: TRBV3-1/TRBV3-2; abundance: NA; j_gene: TRBJ1-1; d_gene: NA; CDR3nt: TGTGCCAGCAGGCCTACCCCGGCGGTGAACACTGAAGCTTTCTTT; CDR3aa: CASRPTPAVNTEAFF
v_gene: TRBV7-9; abundance: NA; j_gene: TRBJ2-2; d_gene: NA; CDR3nt: TGTGCCAGCAGCTTGAACCTTGGATCCTACACCGGGGAGCTGTTTTTT; CDR3aa: CASSLNLGSYTGELFF
v_gene: TRBV28; abundance: once; j_gene: TRBJ1-2; d_gene: NA; CDR3nt: TGTGCCAGCAGTCCCAACACCTATGGCTACACCTTC; CDR3aa: CASSPNTYGYTF
v_gene: TRBV6-5; abundance: NA; j_gene: TRBJ1-3; d_gene: NA; CDR3nt: TGTGCCAGCAGTTACGATCCCCCTGGAAACACCATATATTTT; CDR3aa: CASSYDPPGNTIYF
v_gene: TRBV15; abundance: NA; j_gene: TRBJ2-3; d_gene: TRBD2; CDR3nt: TGTGCCACCAGCGTCTCAATTAGGTCGGGGGGGAACACAGATACGCAGTATTTT; CDR3aa: CATSVSIRSGGNTDTQYF
v_gene: TRBV7-2; abundance: NA; j_gene: TRBJ2-1; d_gene: TRBD1; CDR3nt: TGTGCCAGCAGCTTAGCAGACAGGGGCTATGAGCAGTTCTTC; CDR3aa: CASSLADRGYEQFF
v_gene: TRBV28; abundance: NA; j_gene: TRBJ1-5; d_gene: NA; CDR3nt: TGTGCCAGCGGGGGGTGGGGAACACAGTATAGCAATCAGCCCCAGCATTTT; CDR3aa: CASGGWGTQYSNQPQHF
v_gene: TRBV28; abundance: few; j_gene: TRBJ2-7; d_gene: TRBD2; CDR3nt: TGTGCCAGCAGTATGACTAGCGAGAGTGGTCAGGAGCAGTACTTC; CDR3aa: CASSMTSESGQEQYF
v_gene: TRBV27; abundance: NA; j_gene: TRBJ2-7; d_gene: TRBD2; CDR3nt: TGTGCCAGCAGTTCCGGGGGGTTCGGAGCGCTTCCCCCCAGCTCCTACGAGCAGTACTTC; CDR3aa: CASSSGGFGALPPSSYEQYF
v_gene: TRBV11-1; abundance: NA; j_gene: TRBJ2-2; d_gene: NA; CDR3nt: TGTGCCAGCAGCAAACATAGCGTCGGGGAGCTGTTTTTT; CDR3aa: CASSKHSVGELFF
v_gene: TRBV9; abundance: NA; j_gene: TRBJ1-2; d_gene: NA; CDR3nt: TGTGCCAGCAGCGTAGGAGGGACCATGGTGGGTACCTATGGCTACACCTTC; CDR3aa: CASSVGGTMVGTYGYTF
v_gene: TRBV29-1; abundance: few; j_gene: TRBJ1-1; d_gene: NA; CDR3nt: TGCAGCGTCAGGTCCGTCGCCGCTGAAGCTTTCTTT; CDR3aa: CSVRSVAAEAFF
v_gene: TRBV6-5; abundance: NA; j_gene: TRBJ1-2; d_gene: NA; CDR3nt: TGTGCCAGCAGTTACTCGAGGATGTCGGGGGGCTACACCTTC; CDR3aa: CASSYSRMSGGYTF
v_gene: TRBV6-5; abundance: once; j_gene: TRBJ1-4; d_gene: TRBD1; CDR3nt: TGTGCCAGCAGTTACTCGGTCGGGACAGGGGCCCAAAAACTGTTTTTT; CDR3aa: CASSYSVGTGAQKLFF
v_gene: TRBV2; abundance: NA; j_gene: TRBJ2-1; d_gene: TRBD1; CDR3nt: TGTGCCAGCAGTGACCGGGACAGGGGTCATGAGCAGTTCTTC; CDR3aa: CASSDRDRGHEQFF
v_gene: TRBV18; abundance: NA; j_gene: TRBJ1-2; d_gene: NA; CDR3nt: TGTGCCAGCTCACCACCGATAGGTTTGAGTGGCTACACCTTC; CDR3aa: CASSPPIGLSGYTF
v_gene: TRBV11-2; abundance: NA; j_gene: TRBJ1-2; d_gene: TRBD1; CDR3nt: TGTGCCAGCAGTTTGGGACAGGGAGATGGCTACACCTTC; CDR3aa: CASSLGQGDGYTF